The present entry profiles one TCR beta chain with its context. A much more abundant neighbour one base away suggests this may be a read error. Trimming shortened V by 4 bases and J by 8 bases, and 12 bases separated the two germline ends. Germline CDR1 SGDLS, CDR2 YYNGEE. The CDR3 totals 12 residues. The data stem from a study of cytotoxic CD8 clonotypes in ibrutinib-treated CLL. Study context: Complete response was seen in 2 patients and partial in some 24; about 12 progressed and around 14 stayed remitted after a median around 6 years.

TCRdb's table, derived via immunoSEQ multiplex PCR, lists solely in-frame clones and lacks some. The sample has roughly 97,000 clones; approximately 82% are singletons. This specimen was PBMCs, taken after 12 months of ibrutinib treatment. The clonotype was recovered from a human donor with chronic lymphocytic leukemia. V and J are TRBV9 and TRBJ1-2; the D is unclear. The DNA for the CDR3 is TGTGCCAGCAGCCAAGATTCAGAAGGCTACACCTTC. It is translated as CASSQDSEGYTF.